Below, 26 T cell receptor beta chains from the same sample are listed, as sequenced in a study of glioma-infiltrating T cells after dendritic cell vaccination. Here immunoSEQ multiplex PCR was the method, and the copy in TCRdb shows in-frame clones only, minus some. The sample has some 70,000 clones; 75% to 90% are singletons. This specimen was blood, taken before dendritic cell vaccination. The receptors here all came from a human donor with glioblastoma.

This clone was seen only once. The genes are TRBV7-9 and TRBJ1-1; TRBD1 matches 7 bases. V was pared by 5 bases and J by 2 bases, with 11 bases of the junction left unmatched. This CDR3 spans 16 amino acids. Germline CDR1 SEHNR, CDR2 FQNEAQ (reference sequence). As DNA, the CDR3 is TGTGCCAGCAGCCCCCATACAGGGGTGTTAAACACTGAAGCTTTCTTT. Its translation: CASSPHTGVLNTEAFF.

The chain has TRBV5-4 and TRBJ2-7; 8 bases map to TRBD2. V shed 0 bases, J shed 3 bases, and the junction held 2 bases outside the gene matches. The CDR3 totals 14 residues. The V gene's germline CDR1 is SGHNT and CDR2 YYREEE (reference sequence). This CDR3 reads CASSLEAGGYEQYF. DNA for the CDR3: TGTGCCAGCAGCTTGGAGGCGGGGGGCTACGAGCAGTACTTC. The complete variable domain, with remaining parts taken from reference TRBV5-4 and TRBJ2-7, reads ETGVTQSPTHLIKTRGQQVTLRCSSQSGHNTVSWYQQALGQGPQFIFQYYREEENGRGNFPPRFSGLQFPNYSSELNVNALELDDSALYLCASSLEAGGYEQYFGPGTRLTVT.

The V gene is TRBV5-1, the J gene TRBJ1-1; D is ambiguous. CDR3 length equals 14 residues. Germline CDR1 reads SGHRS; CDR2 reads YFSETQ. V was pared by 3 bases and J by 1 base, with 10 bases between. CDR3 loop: CASSSGNQNTEAFF. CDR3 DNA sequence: TGCGCCAGCAGCTCAGGCAATCAGAACACTGAAGCTTTCTTT.

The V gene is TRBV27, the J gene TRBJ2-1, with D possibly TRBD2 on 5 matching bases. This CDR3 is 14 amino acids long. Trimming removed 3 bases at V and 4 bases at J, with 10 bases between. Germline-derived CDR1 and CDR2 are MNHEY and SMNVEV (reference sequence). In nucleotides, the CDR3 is TGTGCCAGCAGTTTGTCAGCGGCGTACAATGAGCAGTTCTTC. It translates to CASSLSAAYNEQFF.

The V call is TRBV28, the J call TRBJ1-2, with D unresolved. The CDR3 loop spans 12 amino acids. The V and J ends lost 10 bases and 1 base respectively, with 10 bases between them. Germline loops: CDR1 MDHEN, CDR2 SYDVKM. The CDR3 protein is CATGRGNYGYTF. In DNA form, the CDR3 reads TGTGCCACCGGACGGGGTAACTATGGCTACACCTTC.

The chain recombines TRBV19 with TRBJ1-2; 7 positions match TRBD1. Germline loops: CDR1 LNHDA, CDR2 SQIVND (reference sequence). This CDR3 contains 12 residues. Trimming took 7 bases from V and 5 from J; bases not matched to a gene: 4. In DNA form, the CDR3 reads TGTGCCAGTACGGGACAGCCATATGGCTACACCTTC. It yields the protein CASTGQPYGYTF.

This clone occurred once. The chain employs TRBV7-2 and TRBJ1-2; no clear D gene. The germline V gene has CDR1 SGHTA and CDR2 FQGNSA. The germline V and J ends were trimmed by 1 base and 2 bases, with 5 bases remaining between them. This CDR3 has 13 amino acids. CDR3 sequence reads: CASSLGGNYGYTF. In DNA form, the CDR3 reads TGTGCCAGCAGCTTAGGCGGCAACTATGGCTACACCTTC.

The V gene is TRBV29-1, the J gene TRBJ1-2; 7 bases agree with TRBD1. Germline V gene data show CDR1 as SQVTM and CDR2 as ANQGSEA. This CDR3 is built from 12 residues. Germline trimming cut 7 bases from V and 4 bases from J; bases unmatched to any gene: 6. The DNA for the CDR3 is TGCAGCGCTCAAACAGGGGCCTATGGCTACACCTTC. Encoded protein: CSAQTGAYGYTF.

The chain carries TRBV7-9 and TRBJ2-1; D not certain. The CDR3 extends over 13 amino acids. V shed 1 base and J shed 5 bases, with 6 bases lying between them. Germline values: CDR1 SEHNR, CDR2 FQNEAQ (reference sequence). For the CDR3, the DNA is TGTGCCAGCAGCTTAGGGAGTAACAATGAGCAGTTCTTC. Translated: CASSLGSNNEQFF.

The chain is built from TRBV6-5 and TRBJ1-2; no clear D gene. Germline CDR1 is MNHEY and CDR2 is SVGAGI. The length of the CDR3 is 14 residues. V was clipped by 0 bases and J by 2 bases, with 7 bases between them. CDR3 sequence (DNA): TGTGCCAGCAGTTACTCCAGGTCAAACTATGGCTACACCTTC. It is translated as CASSYSRSNYGYTF.

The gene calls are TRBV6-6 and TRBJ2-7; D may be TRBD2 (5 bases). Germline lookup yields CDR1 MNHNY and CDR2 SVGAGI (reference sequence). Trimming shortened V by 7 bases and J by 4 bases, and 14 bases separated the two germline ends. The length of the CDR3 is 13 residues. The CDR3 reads CASIGESRYEQYF. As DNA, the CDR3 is TGTGCCAGCATCGGGGAGAGCCGTTACGAGCAGTACTTC.

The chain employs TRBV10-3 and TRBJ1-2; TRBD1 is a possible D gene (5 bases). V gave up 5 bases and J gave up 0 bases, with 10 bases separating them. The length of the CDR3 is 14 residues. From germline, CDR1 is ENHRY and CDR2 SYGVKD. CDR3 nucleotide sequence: TGTGCCATCAGTCTGGAGGGGCCTAACTATGGCTACACCTTC. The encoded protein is CAISLEGPNYGYTF.

As DNA, the CDR3 is TGTGCCAGCGGCCGCCAGGGACATAGCAATCAGCCCCAGCATTTT. As protein: CASGRQGHSNQPQHF. This sequence joins TRBV9 and TRBJ1-5; perhaps TRBD1 as D (6 bases). This CDR3 spans 15 amino acids. Germline V lookup: CDR1 SGDLS, CDR2 YYNGEE. V was pared by 7 bases and J by 0 bases, with 14 bases between. Looking up the rest from reference TRBV9 and TRBJ1-5 gives the full variable domain: DSGVTQTPKHLITATGQRVTLRCSPRSGDLSVYWYQQSLDQGLQFLIQYYNGEERAKGNILERFSAQQFPDLHSELNLSSLELGDSALYFCASGRQGHSNQPQHFGDGTRLSIL.

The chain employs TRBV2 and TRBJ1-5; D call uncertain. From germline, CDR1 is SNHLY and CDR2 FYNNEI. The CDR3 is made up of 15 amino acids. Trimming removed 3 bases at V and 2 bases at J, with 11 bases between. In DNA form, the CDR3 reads TGTGCCAGCAGTGAGGGCAGAGTGGGCAATCAGCCCCAGCATTTT. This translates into CASSEGRVGNQPQHF.

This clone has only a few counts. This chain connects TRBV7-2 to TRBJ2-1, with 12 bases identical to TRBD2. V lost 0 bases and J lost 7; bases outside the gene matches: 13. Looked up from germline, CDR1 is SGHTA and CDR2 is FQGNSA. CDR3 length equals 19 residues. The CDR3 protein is CASSLASSGGAFSFNEQFF. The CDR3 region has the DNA TGTGCCAGCAGCTTAGCGTCTAGCGGGGGGGCTTTTTCTTTTAATGAGCAGTTCTTC.

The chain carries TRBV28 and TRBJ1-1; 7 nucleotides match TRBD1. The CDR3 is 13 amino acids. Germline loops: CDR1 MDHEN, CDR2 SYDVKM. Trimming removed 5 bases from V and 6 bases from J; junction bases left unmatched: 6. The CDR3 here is CASSLTGTAEAFF. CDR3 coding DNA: TGTGCCAGCAGTCTGACAGGGACCGCTGAAGCTTTCTTT. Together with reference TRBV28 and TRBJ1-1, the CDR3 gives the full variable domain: DVKVTQSSRYLVKRTGEKVFLECVQDMDHENMFWYRQDPGLGLRLIYFSYDVKMKEKGDIPEGYSVSREKKERFSLILESASTNQTSMYLCASSLTGTAEAFFGQGTRLTVV.

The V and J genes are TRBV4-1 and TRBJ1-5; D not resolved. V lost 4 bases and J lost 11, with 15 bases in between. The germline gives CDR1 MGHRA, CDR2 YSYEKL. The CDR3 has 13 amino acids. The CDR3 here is CASSLGGGMAQHF. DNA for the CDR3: TGCGCCAGCAGCCTCGGAGGAGGAATGGCCCAGCATTTT.

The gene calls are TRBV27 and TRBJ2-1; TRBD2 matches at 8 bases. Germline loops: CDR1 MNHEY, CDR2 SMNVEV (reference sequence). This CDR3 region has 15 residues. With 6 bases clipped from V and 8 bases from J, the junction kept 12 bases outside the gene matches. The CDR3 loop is CASSSRLALVDEQFF. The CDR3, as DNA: TGTGCCAGCAGCTCCCGACTAGCGTTGGTCGATGAGCAGTTCTTC.

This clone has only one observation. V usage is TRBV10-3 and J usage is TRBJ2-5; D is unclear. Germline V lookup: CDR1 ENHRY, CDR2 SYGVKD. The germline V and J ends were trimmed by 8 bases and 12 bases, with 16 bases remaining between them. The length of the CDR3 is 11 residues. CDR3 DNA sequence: TGTGCCATCGGAGACTTGACGATCGAGTACTTC. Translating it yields CAIGDLTIEYF.

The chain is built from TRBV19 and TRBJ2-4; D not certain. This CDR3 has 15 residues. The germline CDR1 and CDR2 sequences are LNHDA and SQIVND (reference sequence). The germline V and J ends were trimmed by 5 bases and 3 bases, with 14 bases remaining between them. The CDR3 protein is CASSPASMVKNIQYF. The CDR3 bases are TGTGCCAGTAGTCCGGCTAGTATGGTCAAAAACATTCAGTACTTC.

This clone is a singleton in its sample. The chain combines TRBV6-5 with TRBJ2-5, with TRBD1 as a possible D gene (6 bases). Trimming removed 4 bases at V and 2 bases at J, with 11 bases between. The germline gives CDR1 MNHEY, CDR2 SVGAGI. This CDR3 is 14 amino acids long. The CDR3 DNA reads TGTGCCAGCAGTTTACAGGGTGGTCAAGAGACCCAGTACTTC. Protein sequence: CASSLQGGQETQYF.

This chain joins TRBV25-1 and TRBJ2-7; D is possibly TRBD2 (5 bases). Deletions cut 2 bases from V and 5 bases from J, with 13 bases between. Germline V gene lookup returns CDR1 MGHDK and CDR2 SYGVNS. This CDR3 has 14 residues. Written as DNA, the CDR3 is TGTGCCAGCAGTGAACTGAGGGCCACGGACGAGCAGTACTTC. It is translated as CASSELRATDEQYF.

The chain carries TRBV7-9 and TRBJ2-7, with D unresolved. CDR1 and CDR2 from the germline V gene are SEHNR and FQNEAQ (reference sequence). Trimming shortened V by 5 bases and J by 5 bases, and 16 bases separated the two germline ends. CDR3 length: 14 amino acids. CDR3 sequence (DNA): TGTGCCAGCAGCCCCGGGTTAAGTACGGACGAGCAGTACTTC. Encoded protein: CASSPGLSTDEQYF.

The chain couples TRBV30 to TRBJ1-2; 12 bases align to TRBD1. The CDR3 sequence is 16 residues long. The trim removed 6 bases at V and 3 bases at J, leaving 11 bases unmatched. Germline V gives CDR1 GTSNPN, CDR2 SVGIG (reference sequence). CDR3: CACYRDRGRIYYGYTF. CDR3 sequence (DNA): TGTGCCTGTTACCGGGACAGGGGGCGTATTTACTATGGCTACACCTTC. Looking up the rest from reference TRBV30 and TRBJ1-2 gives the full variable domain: SQTIHQWPATLVQPVGSPLSLECTVEGTSNPNLYWYRQAAGRGLQLLFYSVGIGQISSEVPQNLSASRPQDRQFILSSKKLLLSDSGFYLCACYRDRGRIYYGYTFGSGTRLTVV.

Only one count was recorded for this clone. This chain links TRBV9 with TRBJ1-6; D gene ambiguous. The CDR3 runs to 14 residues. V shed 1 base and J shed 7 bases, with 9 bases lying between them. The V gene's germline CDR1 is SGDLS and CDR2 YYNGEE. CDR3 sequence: CASSVPLGNSPLHF. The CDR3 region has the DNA TGTGCCAGCAGCGTACCCCTCGGGAATTCACCCCTCCACTTT.

This chain's CDR3 is CASSPSGRNQPQHF. DNA of the CDR3: TGTGCCAGCTCACCCTCGGGTCGCAATCAGCCCCAGCATTTT. The V and J genes are TRBV18 and TRBJ1-5, with unresolved D. The CDR3 totals 14 residues. V lost 3 bases, J lost 2 bases, and 8 bases lay in between. The V gene's germline CDR1 is KGHSH and CDR2 LQKENI.